Following are 16 T cell receptor beta chains from one sample sequenced in a study of tumor and adjacent non-tumor tissue in lung cancer. TCRbeta libraries were built with three rounds of nested PCR, modified from ARM-PCR. TCRdb used MiXCR to reprocess the multiplex PCR reads, holding one entry per CDR3 protein. The repertoire has some 84,000 distinct CDR3 sequences, about three fifths of them found once; the top ten carry 15%. This sample's RNA came from whole unsorted tissue. Sample: lung tumor tissue. The receptors stem from a man between 65 and 85 years old with non-small cell lung cancer.

Concerning this clonotype: A junction end diverges from the germline sequence, so it may reflect a read error. The rearrangement joins TRBV13 to TRBJ2-1, with TRBD2 matching 12 bases. CDR1 and CDR2 (germline): PRHDT, FYEKMQ (reference sequence). The CDR3 totals 16 residues. The CDR3 DNA follows: TGTGCCAGCAGCGTCCCTAGCGGGGGGGCCTTCGATGAGCAGTTTTTC. This translates into CASSVPSGGAFDEQFF.

This clonotype was counted at least ten times. V usage is TRBV6-6 and J usage is TRBJ2-7, with 11 bases aligning to TRBD1. Germline trimming cut 0 bases from V and 6 bases from J; bases unmatched to any gene: 7. This CDR3 region has 16 residues. CDR1 MNHNY and CDR2 SVGAGI come from the germline V gene (reference sequence). The CDR3 nucleotides read TGTGCCAGCAGTTACTCGAGCGGACAGGGGGCCCGCGAGCAGTACTTC. Translation: CASSYSSGQGAREQYF.

This clonotype showed up many times. The chain carries TRBV4-1 and TRBJ2-5, with 8 bases aligning to TRBD2. Unmatched junction bases numbered 6, after V lost 2 bases and J lost 4 bases. Germline CDR1 is MGHRA and CDR2 is YSYEKL. This CDR3 has 15 amino acids. The CDR3 nucleotides read TGCGCCAGCAGCCAAAGTCGGGGGGGCGTAGAGACCCAGTACTTC. It is translated as CASSQSRGGVETQYF.

In regard to this clonotype: The junction departs from germline at one end; a sequencing error may be responsible. V gene TRBV11-2 combines with J gene TRBJ1-3; 7 nucleotides align to TRBD1. Germline values: CDR1 SGHAT, CDR2 FQNNGV. The CDR3 is 16 residues long. The chain's CDR3 is CVSSPLHQGGGNTIYF. The CDR3 region has the DNA TGTGTCAGCAGCCCTCTCCACCAGGGGGGCGGAAACACCATATATTTT.

The chain carries TRBV29-1 and TRBJ2-1; D is unclear. This CDR3 is built from 13 residues. CDR1 SQVTM and CDR2 ANQGSEA come from the germline V gene. With 5 bases removed from V and 6 bases from J, the gap between germline ends came to 14 bases. The CDR3 bases are TGCAGCGTTTCACATGGTGGAATCAATGAGCAGTTCTTC. It translates to CSVSHGGINEQFF.

Many counts were recorded for this clonotype. This chain uses TRBV4-1 with TRBJ1-5; D is possibly TRBD1 (5 bases). Deletions cut 4 bases from V and 0 bases from J, with 10 bases between. The length of the CDR3 is 15 residues. Germline loops: CDR1 MGHRA, CDR2 YSYEKL. The CDR3 is CASSPLRGSNQPQHF. The CDR3 coding sequence is TGCGCCAGCAGCCCCCTGAGGGGTAGCAATCAGCCCCAGCATTTT.

Remarks on this clonotype: This may come from a read error, since a much larger clone is one base off. This chain connects TRBV7-9 to TRBJ1-1; D unclear. This CDR3 has 14 amino acids. CDR1 is SEHNR, CDR2 FQNEAQ, per germline (reference sequence). The CDR3 nucleotides read TGTACCAGCAGCCGGACGGTGGAGGGAACTGAAGCTTTCTTT. Protein: CTSSRTVEGTEAFF.

Comment on this clonotype: The conserved phenylalanine or tryptophan is not found at the CDR3 terminus, so this likely reflects a read error. V and J are TRBV7-9 and TRBJ1-5, with 8 bases matching TRBD1. J was trimmed by 4 bases and V by 9 bases; bases with no gene match: 8. The CDR3 loop spans 14 amino acids. Germline V gives CDR1 SEHNR, CDR2 FQNEAQ (reference sequence). The CDR3 bases are TGTGCCAGTAGTTGGACAGGGATTAATCAGCCCCAGCATCTT. Translating gives CASSWTGINQPQHL.

CDR3 amino acids: CASSIDAGNQPQHF. The CDR3 bases are TGTGCCAGTAGCATAGATGCGGGGAACCAGCCCCAGCATTTT. V usage is TRBV11-2 and J usage is TRBJ1-5; D gene unclear. The V gene lost 9 bases and the J gene lost 7 bases, with 19 bases spanning the gap. Per the germline V gene, CDR1 is SGHAT and CDR2 is FQNNGV. The CDR3 covers 14 residues.

A remark on this clonotype: A read error may produce the germline difference seen at one junction end. The chain joins TRBV4-1 to TRBJ1-2; 10 bases are a match to TRBD1. The CDR3 loop spans 16 amino acids. Germline V gene data show CDR1 as MGHRA and CDR2 as YSYEKL. The CDR3 sequence: CAGSRTRDRGGYGYTF. CDR3 DNA sequence: TGCGCCGGCAGCCGTACCCGGGACAGGGGTGGATATGGCTACACCTTC.

On this clonotype: This may stem from a read error, because a much larger clone lies one nucleotide away. The genes are TRBV4-1 and TRBJ1-3; no reliable D call. The CDR3 covers 16 residues. Germline V CDR1 and CDR2: MGHRA, YSYEKL. The CDR3 reads CASSQSHRRSGNTTYF. For the CDR3, the DNA is TGCGCCAGCAGCCAATCTCATAGGAGGTCTGGAAACACCACATATTTT.

This chain uses TRBV7-3 with TRBJ1-6; D remains unclear. V was pared by 6 bases and J by 8 bases, with 14 bases between. In germline, CDR1 is SGHTA, CDR2 FQGTGA. The CDR3 runs 14 residues. DNA of the CDR3: TGTGCCAGCAGTACTGGACGGTGGGATTCACCCCTCCACTTT. Protein product: CASSTGRWDSPLHF.

In its sample, this clonotype was seen a few times. A read error may produce the germline difference seen at one junction end. This chain links TRBV11-2 with TRBJ2-7; D is ambiguous. From germline, CDR1 is SGHAT and CDR2 FQNNGV. The CDR3 has 15 amino acids. The CDR3, as DNA: TGTGTCAGCAACCCCCGTCTGCAGAGCTCCTACGAGCAGTACTTC. Translated, it gives CVSNPRLQSSYEQYF.

This clonotype was counted a few times. CDR3 sequence: CAWRGPNNHEQFF. The CDR3 DNA follows: TGTGCCTGGAGGGGACCTAACAATCATGAGCAGTTCTTC. The chain employs TRBV30 and TRBJ2-1; the D gene could be TRBD1 or TRBD2 (5 bases each). CDR3 length equals 13 residues. Germline assignment: CDR1 GTSNPN and CDR2 SVGIG (reference sequence). With 3 bases removed from V and 8 bases from J, the gap between germline ends came to 14 bases.

This clonotype was seen ten or more times. The chain uses TRBV29-1 and TRBJ1-1, with D possibly matching TRBD1 (6 bases). Germline lookup yields CDR1 SQVTM and CDR2 ANQGSEA. The ends were cut back, 5 bases at V and 0 bases at J, with 13 bases in the middle. The CDR3 contains 14 residues. CDR3 in amino acids: CSVLRTDMNTEAFF. The CDR3 DNA is TGCAGCGTTCTGCGGACAGACATGAACACTGAAGCTTTCTTT.

This clonotype was detected many times. This rearrangement joins TRBV11-2 to TRBJ1-1; 7 bases line up with TRBD1. CDR3 length: 14 residues. V dropped 5 bases and J dropped 5; count of bases not matched to a gene: 8. Germline CDR1 SGHAT, CDR2 FQNNGV. CDR3 protein: CASSHPTGTTEAFF. For the CDR3, the DNA is TGTGCCAGCAGCCACCCGACAGGGACAACTGAAGCTTTCTTT. The complete variable domain, with remaining parts taken from reference TRBV11-2 and TRBJ1-1, reads EAGVAQSPRYKIIEKRQSVAFWCNPISGHATLYWYQQILGQGPKLLIQFQNNGVVDDSQLPKDRFSAERLKGVDSTLKIQPAKLEDSAVYLCASSHPTGTTEAFFGQGTRLTVV.